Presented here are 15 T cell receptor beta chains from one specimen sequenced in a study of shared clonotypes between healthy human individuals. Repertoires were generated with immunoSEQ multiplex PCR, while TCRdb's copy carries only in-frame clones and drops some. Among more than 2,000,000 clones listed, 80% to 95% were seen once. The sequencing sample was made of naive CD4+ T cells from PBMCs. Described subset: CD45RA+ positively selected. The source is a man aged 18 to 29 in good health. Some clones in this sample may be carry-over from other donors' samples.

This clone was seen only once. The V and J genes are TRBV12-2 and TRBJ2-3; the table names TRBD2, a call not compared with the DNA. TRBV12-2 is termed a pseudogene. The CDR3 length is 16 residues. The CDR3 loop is CASRLGLAGRADTQYF. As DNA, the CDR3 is TGTGCAAGTCGCTTAGGCCTAGCGGGAAGGGCAGATACGCAGTATTTT.

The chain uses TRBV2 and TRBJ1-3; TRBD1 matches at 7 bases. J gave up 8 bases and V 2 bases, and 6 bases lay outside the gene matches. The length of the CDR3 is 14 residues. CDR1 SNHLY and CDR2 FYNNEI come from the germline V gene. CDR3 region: CASSERTGSHTIYF. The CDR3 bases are TGTGCCAGCAGTGAAAGGACAGGAAGTCACACCATATATTTT.

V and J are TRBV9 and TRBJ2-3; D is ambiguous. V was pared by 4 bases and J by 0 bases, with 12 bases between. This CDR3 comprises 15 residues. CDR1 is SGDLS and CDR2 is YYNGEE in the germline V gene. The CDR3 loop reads CASSRAWVSTDTQYF. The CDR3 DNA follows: TGTGCCAGCAGCCGCGCCTGGGTAAGCACAGATACGCAGTATTTT.

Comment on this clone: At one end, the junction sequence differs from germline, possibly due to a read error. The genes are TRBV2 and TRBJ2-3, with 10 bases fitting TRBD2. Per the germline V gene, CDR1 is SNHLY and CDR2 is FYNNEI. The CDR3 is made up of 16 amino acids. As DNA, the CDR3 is TGTGCCAGCAGGGAAGGACTAGCGGCATACACAGATACGCAGTATTTT. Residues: CASREGLAAYTDTQYF.

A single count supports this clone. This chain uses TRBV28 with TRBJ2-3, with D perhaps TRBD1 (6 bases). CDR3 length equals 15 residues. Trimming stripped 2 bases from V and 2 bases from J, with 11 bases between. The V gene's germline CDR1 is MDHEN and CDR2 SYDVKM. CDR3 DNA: TGTGCCAGCAGTTTAAGGACAGCTTTCACAGATACGCAGTATTTT. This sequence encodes CASSLRTAFTDTQYF.

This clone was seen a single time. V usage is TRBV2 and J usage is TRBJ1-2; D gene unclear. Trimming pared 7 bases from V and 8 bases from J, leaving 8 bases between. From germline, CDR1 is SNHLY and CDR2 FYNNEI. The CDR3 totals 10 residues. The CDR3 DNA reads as TGTGCCAGCAAGGTTTCCGGCTACACCTTC. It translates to CASKVSGYTF.

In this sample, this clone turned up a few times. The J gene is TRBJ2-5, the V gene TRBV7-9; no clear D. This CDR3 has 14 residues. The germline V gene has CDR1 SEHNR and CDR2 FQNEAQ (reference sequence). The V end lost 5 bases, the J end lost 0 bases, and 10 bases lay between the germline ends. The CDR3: CASSPRQDQETQYF. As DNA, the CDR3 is TGTGCCAGCAGCCCCCGGCAGGACCAAGAGACCCAGTACTTC.

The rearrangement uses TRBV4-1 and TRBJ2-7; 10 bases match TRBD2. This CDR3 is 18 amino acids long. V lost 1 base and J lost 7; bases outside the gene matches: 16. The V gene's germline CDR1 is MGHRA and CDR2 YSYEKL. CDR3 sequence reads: CASSQVGPSLAGAREQYF. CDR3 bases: TGCGCCAGCAGCCAAGTGGGTCCGAGTCTAGCGGGAGCGAGGGAGCAGTACTTC.

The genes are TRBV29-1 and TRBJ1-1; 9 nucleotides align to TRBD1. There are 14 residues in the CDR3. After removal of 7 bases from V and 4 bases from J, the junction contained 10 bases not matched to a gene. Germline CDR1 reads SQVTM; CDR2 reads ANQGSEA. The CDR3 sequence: CSASQGARSTEAFF. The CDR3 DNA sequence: TGCAGCGCCTCACAGGGGGCTCGGAGCACTGAAGCTTTCTTT.

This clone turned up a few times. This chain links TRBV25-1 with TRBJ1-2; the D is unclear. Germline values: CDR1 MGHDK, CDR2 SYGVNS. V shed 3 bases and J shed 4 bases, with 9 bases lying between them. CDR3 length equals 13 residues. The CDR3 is CASSDGISYGYTF. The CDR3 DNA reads TGTGCCAGCAGTGACGGTATCTCCTATGGCTACACCTTC.

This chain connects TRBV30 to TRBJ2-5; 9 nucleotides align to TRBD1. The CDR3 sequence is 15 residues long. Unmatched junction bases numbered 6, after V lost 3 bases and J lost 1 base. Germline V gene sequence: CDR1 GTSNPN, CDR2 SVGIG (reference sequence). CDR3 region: CAWSAGQGTQETQYF. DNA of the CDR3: TGTGCCTGGAGCGCGGGACAGGGTACCCAAGAGACCCAGTACTTC.

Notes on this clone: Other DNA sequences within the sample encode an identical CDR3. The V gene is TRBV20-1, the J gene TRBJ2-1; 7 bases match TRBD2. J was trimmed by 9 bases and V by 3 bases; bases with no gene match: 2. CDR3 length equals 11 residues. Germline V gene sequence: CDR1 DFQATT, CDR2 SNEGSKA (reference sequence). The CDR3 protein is CSARASGEQFF. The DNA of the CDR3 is TGCAGTGCTAGGGCTAGCGGTGAGCAGTTCTTC.

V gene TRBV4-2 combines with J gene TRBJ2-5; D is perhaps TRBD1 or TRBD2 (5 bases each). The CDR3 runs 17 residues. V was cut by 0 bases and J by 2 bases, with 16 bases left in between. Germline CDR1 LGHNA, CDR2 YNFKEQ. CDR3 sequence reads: CASSQDGPRGTQETQYF. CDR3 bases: TGTGCCAGCAGCCAAGATGGGCCCCGAGGGACGCAAGAGACCCAGTACTTC.

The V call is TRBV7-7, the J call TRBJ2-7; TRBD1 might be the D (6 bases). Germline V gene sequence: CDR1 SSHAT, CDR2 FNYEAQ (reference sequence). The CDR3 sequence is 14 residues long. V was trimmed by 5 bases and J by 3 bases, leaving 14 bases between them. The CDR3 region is CASSPGQDYYEQYF. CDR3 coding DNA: TGTGCCAGCAGCCCGGGACAAGATTACTACGAGCAGTACTTC.

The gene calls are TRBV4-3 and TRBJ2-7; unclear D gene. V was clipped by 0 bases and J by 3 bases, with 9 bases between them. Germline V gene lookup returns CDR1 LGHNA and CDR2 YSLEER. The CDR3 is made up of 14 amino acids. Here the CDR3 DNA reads TGCGCCAGCAGCCAAGATTACGGTGACTACGAGCAGTACTTC. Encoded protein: CASSQDYGDYEQYF.